One and the same sample provided the 5 T cell receptor beta chains below, sequenced in a study of control samples from healthy donors and cancer patients. Method: immunoSEQ multiplex PCR; TCRdb's copy keeps in-frame clones and lacks some. The sample holds 80,000 to 100,000 clones; about 90% are singletons and the top ten take roughly an eighth. Material for sequencing was blood. The receptors were gathered from a man aged 30-40 years in good health.

The chain couples TRBV29-1 to TRBJ1-2, with D perhaps TRBD1 (6 bases). V shed 6 bases and J shed 7 bases, with 18 bases lying between them. Germline CDR1 reads SQVTM; CDR2 reads ANQGSEA. CDR3 size: 13 residues. DNA of the CDR3: TGCAGCGTATCCGACAGGCCCACAGGTGGCTACACCTTC. Its translation is CSVSDRPTGGYTF.

J is TRBJ2-1 and V is TRBV15; the D is unclear. Trimming removed 1 base at V and 2 bases at J, with 6 bases between. This CDR3 is built from 14 residues. From germline, CDR1 is LNHNV and CDR2 YYDKDF (reference sequence). CDR3 nucleotides: TGTGCCACCAGCAGAGTAGGACCCTACAATGAGCAGTTCTTC. Translation gives CATSRVGPYNEQFF.

The chain recombines TRBV5-8 with TRBJ2-3, with a weak D call TRBD2 (7 bases). In germline, CDR1 is SGHTS, CDR2 YDEGEE. The CDR3 spans 17 residues. Trimming pared 0 bases from V and 8 bases from J, leaving 22 bases between. The CDR3 is CASSLVRGGPRPGTQYF. CDR3 DNA sequence: TGTGCCAGCAGCTTGGTCAGGGGAGGGCCTCGCCCAGGTACGCAGTATTTT.

V usage is TRBV10-1 and J usage is TRBJ1-1; 10 nucleotides line up with TRBD1. This CDR3 is 18 amino acids long. In germline, CDR1 is WNHNN, CDR2 SYGVQD (reference sequence). V was clipped by 2 bases and J by 6 bases; unmatched bases: 15. As DNA, the CDR3 is TGCGCCAGCAGTGAGAATTCAAGGGACAGGGGAATCTTCCCTGAAGCTTTCTTT. Its protein is CASSENSRDRGIFPEAFF.

The chain carries TRBV5-6 and TRBJ1-2, with D unresolved. V shed 4 bases and J shed 5 bases, with 24 bases lying between them. This CDR3 region has 17 residues. CDR1 and CDR2 (germline): SGHDT, YYEEEE. The DNA of the CDR3 is TGTGCCAGCAGCCCCGGCCGAGGCCCTGAGGTTAGTTATGGCTACACCTTC. Translated: CASSPGRGPEVSYGYTF. Filled out from reference TRBV5-6 and TRBJ1-2, the complete variable domain reads DAGVTQSPTHLIKTRGQQVTLRCSPKSGHDTVSWYQQALGQGPQFIFQYYEEEERQRGNFPDRFSGHQFPNYSSELNVNALLLGDSALYLCASSPGRGPEVSYGYTFGSGTRLTVV.